These 30 T cell receptor beta chains came from one sample sequenced in a study of blood T cell repertoires in COVID-19. Here immunoSEQ multiplex PCR was the method, and the copy in TCRdb shows in-frame clones only, minus some. The sample lists 400,000 to 450,000 clones, about 89% occurring once. The sequencing sample was made of peripheral blood. These receptors were obtained from a woman between 40 and 55 years old with COVID-19, enrolled during active disease.

V usage is TRBV9 and J usage is TRBJ1-3; no clear D. Germline CDR1 and CDR2: SGDLS and YYNGEE. Trimming left V 6 bases short and J 0 bases short, with 10 bases between. The CDR3 runs to 14 residues. Here the CDR3 reads CASNQRGSGNTIYF. The CDR3 region has the DNA TGTGCCAGCAACCAACGGGGCTCTGGAAACACCATATATTTT.

The CDR3 DNA sequence: TGCGCCAGCAGCTTGGACGGACAGGGGACCGAAAAACTGTTTTTT. Amino acids: CASSLDGQGTEKLFF. J is TRBJ1-4 and V is TRBV5-1; TRBD1 agrees at 9 bases. The CDR3 is made up of 15 amino acids. Germline V gives CDR1 SGHRS, CDR2 YFSETQ. V lost 0 bases to trimming and J lost 8 bases; unmatched junction nucleotides: 5.

J is TRBJ1-3 and V is TRBV15; no reliable D call. Germline CDR1 LNHNV, CDR2 YYDKDF (reference sequence). V was shortened by 1 base and J by 4 bases, with 8 bases between the two germline ends. The length of the CDR3 is 14 residues. The CDR3 here is CATSRVLVGNTIYF. CDR3 coding DNA: TGTGCCACCAGCAGAGTTTTAGTAGGAAACACCATATATTTT.

The CDR3 protein is CASSLGGTPAESETQYF. For the CDR3, the DNA is TGCGCCAGCAGCTTGGGAGGCACTCCCGCAGAATCAGAGACCCAGTACTTC. The J gene is TRBJ2-5, the V gene TRBV5-1; D is unresolved. The CDR3 is 17 amino acids. V gave up 0 bases and J gave up 4 bases, with 19 bases separating them. Germline assignment: CDR1 SGHRS and CDR2 YFSETQ. Based on the CDR3 plus reference TRBV5-1 and TRBJ2-5, the full variable domain is KAGVTQTPRYLIKTRGQQVTLSCSPISGHRSVSWYQQTPGQGLQFLFEYFSETQRNKGNFPGRFSGRQFSNSRSEMNVSTLELGDSALYLCASSLGGTPAESETQYFGPGTRLLVL.

The chain recombines TRBV30 with TRBJ2-7; weak D call: TRBD1 (6 bases). Germline values: CDR1 GTSNPN, CDR2 SVGIG (reference sequence). This CDR3 has 14 amino acids. V was pared by 0 bases and J by 3 bases, with 12 bases between. In nucleotides, the CDR3 is TGTGCCTGGAGTGTCTCAGGGGTTAACTACGAGCAGTACTTC. As protein: CAWSVSGVNYEQYF.

This clone was seen a single time. The chain uses TRBV4-3 and TRBJ1-4; D perhaps matches TRBD1 (6 bases). Germline V gene lookup returns CDR1 LGHNA and CDR2 YSLEER. The CDR3 covers 16 residues. V lost 0 bases and J 4 bases, leaving 12 bases between the germline ends. DNA of the CDR3: TGCGCCAGCAGCCAAGAACTGCGGACAGTTAATGAAAAACTGTTTTTT. Residues: CASSQELRTVNEKLFF.

There are a few counts of this clone. The gene calls are TRBV19 and TRBJ1-2, with no clear D. CDR1 is LNHDA and CDR2 is SQIVND in the germline V gene (reference sequence). The length of the CDR3 is 12 residues. V lost 5 bases and J 5 bases, leaving 9 bases between the germline ends. CDR3 coding DNA: TGTGCCAGTAGTCAGATGAATTATGGCTACACCTTC. It yields the protein CASSQMNYGYTF.

CDR3 nucleotides: TGTGCCAGTATTCGCGGGCGTGGCTATGGCTACACCTTC. It codes for CASIRGRGYGYTF. The chain carries TRBV19 and TRBJ1-2, with no clear D. This CDR3 comprises 13 residues. V gave up 7 bases and J gave up 4 bases, with 13 bases separating them. Per germline, CDR1 LNHDA and CDR2 SQIVND (reference sequence).

The rearrangement joins TRBV7-2 to TRBJ1-6; 7 bases agree with TRBD1. Germline V gene data show CDR1 as SGHTA and CDR2 as FQGNSA. The CDR3 spans 19 residues. Trimming at V came to 5 bases and at J to 0 bases, leaving 13 bases not matched to a gene. CDR3 sequence reads: CASSKKRQGNGSYNSPLHF. CDR3 sequence (DNA): TGTGCCAGCAGCAAAAAGAGACAGGGAAATGGCTCCTATAATTCACCCCTCCACTTT. The complete variable domain, with remaining parts taken from reference TRBV7-2 and TRBJ1-6, reads GAGVSQSPSNKVTEKGKDVELRCDPISGHTALYWYRQSLGQGLEFLIYFQGNSAPDKSGLPSDRFSAERTGGSVSTLTIQRTQQEDSAVYLCASSKKRQGNGSYNSPLHFGNGTRLTVT.

The chain joins TRBV11-2 to TRBJ2-5; tentatively, D is TRBD1 (6 bases). Trimming removed 2 bases from V and 1 base from J, with 20 bases in between. This CDR3 region has 18 residues. The germline gives CDR1 SGHAT, CDR2 FQNNGV. Written as DNA, the CDR3 is TGTGCCAGCAGCTTAACCCGCCGATCTCAGACAGGCCAAGAGACCCAGTACTTC. Translating it yields CASSLTRRSQTGQETQYF. The entire variable domain, with the rest obtained from reference TRBV11-2 and TRBJ2-5, is as follows: EAGVAQSPRYKIIEKRQSVAFWCNPISGHATLYWYQQILGQGPKLLIQFQNNGVVDDSQLPKDRFSAERLKGVDSTLKIQPAKLEDSAVYLCASSLTRRSQTGQETQYFGPGTRLLVL.

This chain links TRBV6-5 with TRBJ2-7, with a tentative D call TRBD1 (5 bases). Trimming left V 7 bases short and J 7 bases short, with 20 bases between. Germline V gene sequence: CDR1 MNHEY, CDR2 SVGAGI. This CDR3 is 14 amino acids long. The CDR3: CASKPARGLGEQYF. In nucleotides, the CDR3 is TGTGCCAGCAAGCCGGCTAGGGGATTAGGTGAGCAGTACTTC.

The V and J genes are TRBV19 and TRBJ2-1; possibly TRBD1 for D (5 bases). Per the germline V gene, CDR1 is LNHDA and CDR2 is SQIVND (reference sequence). The CDR3 has 17 amino acids. V gave up 4 bases and J gave up 0 bases, with 16 bases separating them. This CDR3 reads CASSKFQGESSYNEQFF. As DNA, the CDR3 is TGTGCCAGTAGTAAGTTCCAAGGGGAAAGCTCCTACAATGAGCAGTTCTTC.

The rearrangement uses TRBV25-1 and TRBJ2-2, with 9 bases lining up with TRBD1. This CDR3 is 18 amino acids long. The J segment lost 1 base and the V segment lost 1 base, leaving 7 bases of the junction unmatched. The V gene's germline CDR1 is MGHDK and CDR2 SYGVNS. CDR3 nucleotides: TGTGCCAGCAGTGAATCTCTTAAGGGACAGGGGAACACCGGGGAGCTGTTTTTT. Translation: CASSESLKGQGNTGELFF.

This chain uses TRBV5-6 with TRBJ2-7; tentative D call: TRBD1 (5 bases). The CDR3 consists of 18 residues. V was pared by 6 bases and J by 0 bases, with 25 bases between. Per germline, CDR1 SGHDT and CDR2 YYEEEE. The DNA for the CDR3 is TGTGCCAGCATGACGACAGCGACATCGGGTTCCCTCTCCTACGAGCAGTACTTC. Translated, it gives CASMTTATSGSLSYEQYF.

This clone was picked up a small number of times. The chain is built from TRBV28 and TRBJ2-7, with D possibly matching TRBD2 (5 bases). The CDR3 totals 13 residues. CDR1 and CDR2 (germline): MDHEN, SYDVKM. V gave up 1 base and J gave up 3 bases, with 7 bases separating them. The CDR3: CASSLSGIYEQYF. The CDR3 DNA follows: TGTGCCAGCAGTTTATCGGGGATCTACGAGCAGTACTTC.

The rearrangement uses TRBV5-4 and TRBJ1-6; D is unclear. The CDR3 has 16 amino acids. Germline V gives CDR1 SGHNT, CDR2 YYREEE (reference sequence). V lost 4 bases, J lost 5 bases, and 16 bases lay in between. The CDR3 loop reads CASSPRDGGNNSPLHF. As DNA, the CDR3 is TGTGCCAGCAGCCCGCGGGATGGAGGGAATAATTCACCCCTCCACTTT.

The V call is TRBV28, the J call TRBJ1-1, with 8 bases lining up with TRBD1. Per the germline V gene, CDR1 is MDHEN and CDR2 is SYDVKM. The length of the CDR3 is 16 residues. With V trimmed by 2 bases and J by 11 bases, 16 bases remained unmatched. This CDR3 is CASSLPRGRTGNLAFF. Written as DNA, the CDR3 is TGTGCCAGCAGTTTACCAAGGGGCCGGACAGGGAACCTGGCTTTCTTT.

This clone appeared a single time. This chain uses TRBV20-1 with TRBJ2-1, with 8 bases matching TRBD1. In germline, CDR1 is DFQATT, CDR2 SNEGSKA (reference sequence). V lost 6 bases to trimming and J lost 14 bases; unmatched junction nucleotides: 9. This CDR3 is 11 amino acids long. CDR3 nucleotide sequence: TGCAGTGCAAGCGGACAGGGTCTGGAGTTCTTC. Translation: CSASGQGLEFF.

The chain uses TRBV12-3 or TRBV12-4 and TRBJ1-2; possible D gene TRBD1, 5 bases. The CDR3 is 13 residues long. V shed 10 bases and J shed 8 bases, with 20 bases lying between them. CDR3 nucleotide sequence: TGTGCCACCTCGGGGGGTCGGTTTAGGGGCTACACCTTC. Its protein is CATSGGRFRGYTF.

The chain links TRBV20-1 to TRBJ2-5; D call uncertain. The CDR3 is 13 amino acids. Trimming shortened V by 3 bases and J by 2 bases, and 10 bases separated the two germline ends. The V gene's germline CDR1 is DFQATT and CDR2 SNEGSKA (reference sequence). CDR3 sequence reads: CSASGHQQETQYF. CDR3 DNA sequence: TGCAGTGCTAGTGGCCACCAGCAAGAGACCCAGTACTTC.

Written as DNA, the CDR3 is TGTGCCAGCTCACCATCTCCCCCCCGTCTCGGACAGAAACACAACGAGCAGTACTTC. It codes for CASSPSPPRLGQKHNEQYF. The rearrangement uses TRBV18 and TRBJ2-7; a weak D match, TRBD1 (6 bases). The CDR3 extends over 19 amino acids. Trimming took 2 bases from V and 5 from J, leaving 28 bases between them. CDR1 KGHSH and CDR2 LQKENI come from the germline V gene.

In its sample, this clone was seen once. The J gene is TRBJ1-2, the V gene TRBV28; D is perhaps TRBD1 (6 bases). Trimming left V 10 bases short and J 5 bases short, with 14 bases between. Germline V CDR1 and CDR2: MDHEN, SYDVKM. The CDR3 sequence is 12 residues long. The DNA of the CDR3 is TGTGCCATACTACAGGGTCAGTATGGCTACACCTTC. Translating it yields CAILQGQYGYTF.

This clone showed up just once. The chain joins TRBV4-3 to TRBJ1-1; D is unresolved. The germline gives CDR1 LGHNA, CDR2 YSLEER. Trimming took 0 bases from V and 8 from J, leaving 10 bases between them. CDR3 length: 13 residues. The CDR3 sequence is CASSQDREGEAFF. CDR3 coding DNA: TGCGCCAGCAGCCAAGATCGGGAGGGAGAAGCTTTCTTT.

This sequence joins TRBV7-9 and TRBJ1-2; tentative D call: TRBD1 (5 bases). V was trimmed by 5 bases and J by 6 bases, leaving 22 bases between them. This CDR3 is 16 amino acids long. In germline, CDR1 is SEHNR, CDR2 FQNEAQ (reference sequence). The CDR3 loop is CASSPPVGAWVDGYTF. As DNA, the CDR3 is TGTGCCAGCAGCCCTCCGGTAGGGGCCTGGGTGGATGGCTACACCTTC.

This clone appeared many times. The gene calls are TRBV2 and TRBJ1-5, with D hard to call. The V end was cut by 9 bases, the J end by 6 bases, with 15 bases between. Germline V gene lookup returns CDR1 SNHLY and CDR2 FYNNEI. The CDR3 covers 13 residues. The CDR3 is CASSVRGSQPQHF. The CDR3, as DNA: TGTGCCAGTTCGGTCCGAGGAAGTCAGCCCCAGCATTTT. Supplemented by reference TRBV2 and TRBJ1-5, the full variable domain reads EPEVTQTPSHQVTQMGQEVILRCVPISNHLYFYWYRQILGQKVEFLVSFYNNEISEKSEIFDDQFSVERPDGSNFTLKIRSTKLEDSAMYFCASSVRGSQPQHFGDGTRLSIL.

The chain employs TRBV2 and TRBJ2-3; 14 nucleotides line up with TRBD2. The trim removed 0 bases at V and 0 bases at J, leaving 11 bases unmatched. Germline V lookup: CDR1 SNHLY, CDR2 FYNNEI. There are 21 residues in the CDR3. CDR3 DNA sequence: TGTGCCAGCAGTGAAGCGGCCCCCGGGACTAGCGGGGGTATTAGCACAGATACGCAGTATTTT. The encoded protein is CASSEAAPGTSGGISTDTQYF.

The V call is TRBV7-9, the J call TRBJ2-7, with 8 positions matching TRBD1. V lost 5 bases and J lost 0; bases outside the gene matches: 3. This CDR3 is 14 amino acids long. Germline V gene sequence: CDR1 SEHNR, CDR2 FQNEAQ (reference sequence). CDR3 loop: CASSQGQASYEQYF. The CDR3 DNA reads as TGTGCCAGCAGCCAGGGACAGGCCTCCTACGAGCAGTACTTC.

The rearrangement joins TRBV18 to TRBJ2-1, with D tentatively TRBD2 (5 bases). The CDR3 contains 16 residues. CDR1 is KGHSH, CDR2 LQKENI, per germline. Deletions cut 3 bases from V and 3 bases from J, with 15 bases between. CDR3 loop: CASSPNPPRGYNEQFF. For the CDR3, the DNA is TGTGCCAGCTCACCCAACCCTCCCCGGGGCTACAATGAGCAGTTCTTC.

The chain has TRBV3-1 (or the pseudogene TRBV3-2) and TRBJ1-4, with 9 positions matching TRBD1. CDR1 and CDR2 from the germline V gene are LGHDT and YNNKEL (reference sequence). This CDR3 spans 15 amino acids. J gave up 8 bases and V 4 bases, and 8 bases lay outside the gene matches. The CDR3 nucleotides read TGTGCCAGCAGCCGGCCGGGACAGGGTAACGAAAAACTGTTTTTT. Encoded protein: CASSRPGQGNEKLFF.

This rearrangement joins TRBV7-2 to TRBJ1-6; D call uncertain. Trimming stripped 2 bases from V and 0 bases from J, with 8 bases between. Germline CDR1 is SGHTA and CDR2 is FQGNSA. CDR3 length: 16 residues. The CDR3 reads CASSLRPGSYNSPLHF. The CDR3 DNA is TGTGCCAGCAGCTTACGTCCGGGCTCCTATAATTCACCCCTCCACTTT.